These T cell receptor beta chains were read from a single sample in a study of blood T cell repertoires in COVID-19. Generated by immunoSEQ multiplex PCR, the TCRdb table keeps only in-frame clones and is missing some. Counted here are 210,000 or so clones, more than 80% occurring once; the ten biggest clones make up roughly 7.8%. Sequences were obtained from peripheral blood. Receptor source: a woman of 80 years or more with COVID-19, enrolled during active disease. CDR3s include the opening cysteine and the closing phenylalanine or tryptophan. Each record gives: clone size, CDR3 length, D gene, J gene, V gene, CDR3 DNA, CDR3 protein. A D gene is named only where the DNA matches it firmly. Size is omitted from some rows. Given values are once, few, many or a class for expanded clones.

clone size: few
CDR3 length: 15
D gene: -
J gene: TRBJ2-7
V gene: TRBV28
CDR3 DNA: TGTGCCAGCAGCTTAGGAGTGAGCCCCCTCTACGAGCAGTACTTC
CDR3 protein: CASSLGVSPLYEQYF

clone size: -
CDR3 length: 16
D gene: TRBD1
J gene: TRBJ1-2
V gene: TRBV10-3
CDR3 DNA: TGTGCCATCAGTGACAGGGGGCAGGATGATAACTATGGCTACACCTTC
CDR3 protein: CAISDRGQDDNYGYTF

clone size: -
CDR3 length: 14
D gene: -
J gene: TRBJ1-1
V gene: TRBV5-1
CDR3 DNA: TGCGCCAGCAGCTTCAATGGACAGAACACTGAAGCTTTCTTT
CDR3 protein: CASSFNGQNTEAFF

clone size: -
CDR3 length: 14
D gene: TRBD1
J gene: TRBJ1-1
V gene: TRBV7-9
CDR3 DNA: TGTGCCAGCAGCCAAGGACAGGGCGACACTGAAGCTTTCTTT
CDR3 protein: CASSQGQGDTEAFF

clone size: -
CDR3 length: 13
D gene: -
J gene: TRBJ1-1
V gene: TRBV6-5
CDR3 DNA: TGTGCCAGCACCCTACAGGTGGGCACTGAAGCTTTCTTT
CDR3 protein: CASTLQVGTEAFF

clone size: -
CDR3 length: 15
D gene: -
J gene: TRBJ1-2
V gene: TRBV5-4
CDR3 DNA: TGTGCCAGCAGCTTGGCTCCCCTGGGCTCCGGTGGCTACACCTTC
CDR3 protein: CASSLAPLGSGGYTF

clone size: -
CDR3 length: 16
D gene: -
J gene: TRBJ1-5
V gene: TRBV6-5
CDR3 DNA: TGTGCCAGCAGTTTAGGCATATCAGGGGGCAATCAGCCCCAGCATTTT
CDR3 protein: CASSLGISGGNQPQHF

clone size: few
CDR3 length: 15
D gene: TRBD2
J gene: TRBJ2-5
V gene: TRBV5-1
CDR3 DNA: TGCGTGTCGACGGGGACTAGCGGGAGGAGAGAGACCCAGTACTTC
CDR3 protein: CVSTGTSGRRETQYF

clone size: -
CDR3 length: 15
D gene: TRBD2
J gene: TRBJ2-2
V gene: TRBV11-2
CDR3 DNA: TGTGCCAGCAGCTTAGGGACTAGCGGGGCCGGGGAGCTGTTTTTT
CDR3 protein: CASSLGTSGAGELFF

clone size: -
CDR3 length: 15
D gene: -
J gene: TRBJ2-2
V gene: TRBV2
CDR3 DNA: TGTGCCGGGGGGGCACTGACCGTCGGCACCGGGGAGCTGTTTTTT
CDR3 protein: CAGGALTVGTGELFF

clone size: -
CDR3 length: 17
D gene: TRBD1
J gene: TRBJ1-2
V gene: TRBV4-2
CDR3 DNA: TGTGCCAGCAGCCAAGAGGCGGACAGGGGAGTAGGCTATGGCTACACCTTC
CDR3 protein: CASSQEADRGVGYGYTF

clone size: -
CDR3 length: 11
D gene: -
J gene: TRBJ2-5
V gene: TRBV5-6
CDR3 DNA: TGTGCCAGCAGCTTCGGAGAGACCCAGTACTTC
CDR3 protein: CASSFGETQYF

clone size: -
CDR3 length: 13
D gene: TRBD1
J gene: TRBJ1-2
V gene: TRBV10-3
CDR3 DNA: TGTGCCATCAGGAAGGGACAGGGGAATGGCTACACCTTC
CDR3 protein: CAIRKGQGNGYTF

clone size: once
CDR3 length: 14
D gene: -
J gene: TRBJ2-4
V gene: TRBV6-6
CDR3 DNA: TGTGCCAGCACAGGGGTCCGGGCCAAAAACATTCAGTACTTC
CDR3 protein: CASTGVRAKNIQYF

clone size: -
CDR3 length: 16
D gene: -
J gene: TRBJ2-2
V gene: TRBV28
CDR3 DNA: TGTGCCAGCAGTTTGGAGGCTTACCAGAACACCGGGGAGCTGTTTTTT
CDR3 protein: CASSLEAYQNTGELFF

clone size: -
CDR3 length: 16
D gene: -
J gene: TRBJ2-1
V gene: TRBV5-1
CDR3 DNA: TGCGCCAGCAGCTTTGACAGGAGCTTAGGTCTCAATGAGCAGTTCTTC
CDR3 protein: CASSFDRSLGLNEQFF

clone size: -
CDR3 length: 16
D gene: TRBD1
J gene: TRBJ2-4
V gene: TRBV6-7
CDR3 DNA: TGTGCCAGCAGTGAAGACAGGGGGCTGGACAAAAACATTCAGTACTTC
CDR3 protein: CASSEDRGLDKNIQYF

clone size: -
CDR3 length: 14
D gene: -
J gene: TRBJ1-2
V gene: TRBV3-1/TRBV3-2
CDR3 DNA: TGTGCCAGCAGCCTCCTAGCCCCCCGAGGAGGCTACACCTTC
CDR3 protein: CASSLLAPRGGYTF

clone size: -
CDR3 length: 15
D gene: -
J gene: TRBJ1-6
V gene: TRBV9
CDR3 DNA: TGTGCCAGCAGCTGGGCCGGGACTGACAATTCACCCCTCCACTTT
CDR3 protein: CASSWAGTDNSPLHF

clone size: -
CDR3 length: 15
D gene: TRBD1
J gene: TRBJ2-4
V gene: TRBV6-2/TRBV6-3
CDR3 DNA: TGTGCCAGCAGTTACCGGGGGAACAGGGGGAACATTCAGTACTTC
CDR3 protein: CASSYRGNRGNIQYF

clone size: -
CDR3 length: 15
D gene: -
J gene: TRBJ1-5
V gene: TRBV3-1/TRBV3-2
CDR3 DNA: TGTGCCAGCAGCCAAGGTTCAGGGGACAATCAGCCCCAGCATTTT
CDR3 protein: CASSQGSGDNQPQHF

clone size: -
CDR3 length: 13
D gene: -
J gene: TRBJ1-1
V gene: TRBV6-5
CDR3 DNA: TGTGCCAGCAGCCCGGGATCGAACACTGAAGCTTTCTTT
CDR3 protein: CASSPGSNTEAFF

clone size: -
CDR3 length: 15
D gene: -
J gene: TRBJ1-3
V gene: TRBV9
CDR3 DNA: TGTGCCAGCAGCCCGACGGGTAACTCTGGAAACACCATATATTTT
CDR3 protein: CASSPTGNSGNTIYF

clone size: -
CDR3 length: 14
D gene: -
J gene: TRBJ1-5
V gene: TRBV2
CDR3 DNA: TGTGCCAGGGGTGCGGGCAGCAGCAATCAGCCCCAGCATTTT
CDR3 protein: CARGAGSSNQPQHF

clone size: -
CDR3 length: 13
D gene: -
J gene: TRBJ2-1
V gene: TRBV28
CDR3 DNA: TGTGCCAGCAGTTTAGGGGGCTTCAATGAGCAGTTCTTC
CDR3 protein: CASSLGGFNEQFF

clone size: -
CDR3 length: 14
D gene: TRBD1
J gene: TRBJ1-2
V gene: TRBV28
CDR3 DNA: TGTGCCAGCAGTCCGGGACAGGCCCACTATGGCTACACCTTC
CDR3 protein: CASSPGQAHYGYTF

clone size: once
CDR3 length: 15
D gene: -
J gene: TRBJ1-6
V gene: TRBV28
CDR3 DNA: TGTGCCAGCAACCCGTCGAACGGTTTCGATTCACCCCTCCACTTT
CDR3 protein: CASNPSNGFDSPLHF

clone size: -
CDR3 length: 13
D gene: TRBD1
J gene: TRBJ1-6
V gene: TRBV10-3
CDR3 DNA: TGTGCGGTACGAGGACAGGTAAATTCACCCCTCCACTTT
CDR3 protein: CAVRGQVNSPLHF

clone size: -
CDR3 length: 14
D gene: -
J gene: TRBJ2-1
V gene: TRBV10-3
CDR3 DNA: TGTGCCATCATAGGCGGGGACTCCTACAATGAGCAGTTCTTC
CDR3 protein: CAIIGGDSYNEQFF

clone size: -
CDR3 length: 15
D gene: TRBD1
J gene: TRBJ1-5
V gene: TRBV5-1
CDR3 DNA: TGCGCCAGCAGCTTGGCAGGGGGTGACAATCAGCCCCAGCATTTT
CDR3 protein: CASSLAGGDNQPQHF

clone size: -
CDR3 length: 14
D gene: -
J gene: TRBJ1-1
V gene: TRBV5-1
CDR3 DNA: TGCGCCAGCAGCTTGACCGGGACAACACATGAAGCTTTCTTT
CDR3 protein: CASSLTGTTHEAFF

clone size: -
CDR3 length: 15
D gene: -
J gene: TRBJ2-2
V gene: TRBV2
CDR3 DNA: TGTGCCAGCAGTGAAAACGGGAGAAACACCGGGGAGCTGTTTTTT
CDR3 protein: CASSENGRNTGELFF

clone size: -
CDR3 length: 12
D gene: -
J gene: TRBJ2-1
V gene: TRBV5-6
CDR3 DNA: TGTGCCAGCAGCTTACAGGTCTATGAGCAGTTCTTC
CDR3 protein: CASSLQVYEQFF

clone size: -
CDR3 length: 16
D gene: -
J gene: TRBJ1-3
V gene: TRBV18
CDR3 DNA: TGTGCCAGCTCACCCGGCGGAGGGTTGGCTGGAAACACCATATATTTT
CDR3 protein: CASSPGGGLAGNTIYF